The T cell receptor beta chain described here comes from a study of T cells in localized non-small cell lung cancer. Findings and caveats of the study: Clonality peaked in uninvolved adjacent lung rather than tumor. Greater T cell density in blood accompanied longer overall survival. Appearing in adjacent lung were a median about 50 of the top 100 tumor clones.

This clone was counted only a few times. Its antigen is as yet unknown. The sampled adjacent lung lay at least 2 cm from the tumor margin and showed no atypia. This CDR3 spans 14 amino acids. V dropped 0 bases and J dropped 4 bases, with 12 bases sitting between them. CDR1 is GTSNPN and CDR2 is SVGIG in the germline V gene (reference sequence). Produced via immunoSEQ multiplex PCR; TCRdb's table is partial and in-frame only. The sample consists of some 2,000 clones, more than 20% of them appearing once. Sequences were derived from normal lung tissue next to the tumor, sampled before any cancer treatment. This clonotype originated in a female donor over 55 with stage III squamous cell lung carcinoma. The chain has TRBV30 and TRBJ2-5; D remains unclear. The CDR3 sequence: CAWSVYLNGETQYF. CDR3 sequence (DNA): TGTGCCTGGAGTGTGTATCTGAACGGAGAGACCCAGTACTTC.